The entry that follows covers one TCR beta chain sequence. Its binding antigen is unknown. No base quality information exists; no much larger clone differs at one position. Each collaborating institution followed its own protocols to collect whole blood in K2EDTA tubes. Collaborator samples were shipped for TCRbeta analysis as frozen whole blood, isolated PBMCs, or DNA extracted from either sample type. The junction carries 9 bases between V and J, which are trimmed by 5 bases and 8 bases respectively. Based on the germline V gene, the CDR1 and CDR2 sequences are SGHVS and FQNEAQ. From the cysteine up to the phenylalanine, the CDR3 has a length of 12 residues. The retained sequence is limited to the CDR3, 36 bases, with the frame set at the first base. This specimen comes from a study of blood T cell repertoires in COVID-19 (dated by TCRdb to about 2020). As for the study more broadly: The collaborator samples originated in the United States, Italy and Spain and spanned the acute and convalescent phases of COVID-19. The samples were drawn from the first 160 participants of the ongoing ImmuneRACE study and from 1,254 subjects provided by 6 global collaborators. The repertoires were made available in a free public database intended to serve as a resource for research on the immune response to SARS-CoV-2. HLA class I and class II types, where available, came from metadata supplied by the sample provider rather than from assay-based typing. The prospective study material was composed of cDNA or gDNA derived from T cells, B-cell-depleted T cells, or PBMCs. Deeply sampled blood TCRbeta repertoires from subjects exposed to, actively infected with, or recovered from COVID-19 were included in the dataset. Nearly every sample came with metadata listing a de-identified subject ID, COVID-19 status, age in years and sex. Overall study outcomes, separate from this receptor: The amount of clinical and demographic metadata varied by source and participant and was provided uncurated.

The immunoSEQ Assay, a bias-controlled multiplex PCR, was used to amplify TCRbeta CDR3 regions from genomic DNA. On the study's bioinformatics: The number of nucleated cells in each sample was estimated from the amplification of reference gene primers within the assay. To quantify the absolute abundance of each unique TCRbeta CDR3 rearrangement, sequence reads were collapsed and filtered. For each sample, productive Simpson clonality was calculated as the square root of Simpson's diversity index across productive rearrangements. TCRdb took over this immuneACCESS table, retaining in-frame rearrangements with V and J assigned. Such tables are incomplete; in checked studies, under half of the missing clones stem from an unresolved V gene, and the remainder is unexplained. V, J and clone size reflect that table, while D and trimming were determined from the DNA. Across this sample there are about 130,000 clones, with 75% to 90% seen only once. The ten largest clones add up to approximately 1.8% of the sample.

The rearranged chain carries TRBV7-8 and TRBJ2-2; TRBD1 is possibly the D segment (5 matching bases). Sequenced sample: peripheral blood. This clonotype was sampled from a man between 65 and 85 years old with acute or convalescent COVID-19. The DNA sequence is TGTGCCAGCAGCAGTTGGACAGGGGAGCTGTTTTTT. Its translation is CASSSWTGELFF.